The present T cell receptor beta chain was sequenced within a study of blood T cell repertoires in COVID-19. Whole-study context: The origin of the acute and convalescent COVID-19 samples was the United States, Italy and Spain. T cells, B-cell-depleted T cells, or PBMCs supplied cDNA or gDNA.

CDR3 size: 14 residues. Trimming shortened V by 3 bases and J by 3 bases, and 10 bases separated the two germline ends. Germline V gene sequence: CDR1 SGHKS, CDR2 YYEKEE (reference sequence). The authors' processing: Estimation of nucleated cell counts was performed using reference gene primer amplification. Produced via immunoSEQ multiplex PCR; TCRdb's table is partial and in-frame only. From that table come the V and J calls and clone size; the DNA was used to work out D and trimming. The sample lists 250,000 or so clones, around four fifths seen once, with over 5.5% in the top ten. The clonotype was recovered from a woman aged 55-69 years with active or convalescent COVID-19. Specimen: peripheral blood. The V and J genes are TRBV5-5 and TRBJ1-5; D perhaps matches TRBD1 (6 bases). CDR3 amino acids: CASSSQGNNQPQHF. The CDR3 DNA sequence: TGTGCCAGCAGCTCCCAGGGGAACAATCAGCCCCAGCATTTT.